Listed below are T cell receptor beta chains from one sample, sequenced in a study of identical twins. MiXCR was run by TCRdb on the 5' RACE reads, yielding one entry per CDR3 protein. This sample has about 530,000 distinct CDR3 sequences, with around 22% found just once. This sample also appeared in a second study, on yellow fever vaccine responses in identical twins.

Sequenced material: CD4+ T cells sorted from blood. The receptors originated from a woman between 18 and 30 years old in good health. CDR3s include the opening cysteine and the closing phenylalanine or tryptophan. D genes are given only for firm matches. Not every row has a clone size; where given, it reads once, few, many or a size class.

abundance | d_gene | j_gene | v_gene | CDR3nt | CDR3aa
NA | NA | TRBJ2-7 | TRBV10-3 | TGTGCCACCTCTCCTATGGGGGGCTCCTACGAGCAGTACTTC | CATSPMGGSYEQYF
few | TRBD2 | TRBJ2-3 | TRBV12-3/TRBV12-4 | TGTGCCAGCAGTTTAAGATCGGCGGGAGGCACAGATACGCAGTATTTT | CASSLRSAGGTDTQYF
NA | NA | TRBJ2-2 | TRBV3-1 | TGTGCCAGCAGCAGACAGACTACCTCACCCCCCGCGGGCACCGGGGAGCTGTTTTTT | CASSRQTTSPPAGTGELFF
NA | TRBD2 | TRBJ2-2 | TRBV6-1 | TGTGCCAGCGCTAGCGGGGGGGCCAACACCGGGGAGCTGTTTTTT | CASASGGANTGELFF
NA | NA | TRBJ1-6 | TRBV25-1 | TGTGCCAGCAGTGAATCCAGGGTTTCCAATTCACCCCTCCACTTT | CASSESRVSNSPLHF
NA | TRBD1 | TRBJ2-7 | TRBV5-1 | TGCGCCAGCAGCTCGAGGACAGGGAGTTACCACGAGCAGTACTTC | CASSSRTGSYHEQYF
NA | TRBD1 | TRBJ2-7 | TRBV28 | TGTGCCAGCAGTCCTCCGGGACAGGGCATCAACGAGCAGTACTTC | CASSPPGQGINEQYF
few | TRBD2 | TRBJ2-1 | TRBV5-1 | TGCGCCAGCAGCCACGCCCTTGCGGGAGGGCCCGATGAGCAGTTCTTC | CASSHALAGGPDEQFF
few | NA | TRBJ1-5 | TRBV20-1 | TGCAGTGCTAGAGATGGGCAGACTAATCAGCCCCAGCATTTT | CSARDGQTNQPQHF
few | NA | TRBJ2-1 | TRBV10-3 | TGTGCCATCAGTGACAGGGTCCTCAGTGAGCAGTTCTTC | CAISDRVLSEQFF
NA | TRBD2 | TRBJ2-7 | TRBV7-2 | TGTGCCAGCAGAATCATGAGGGCTAGCGGCTACGAGCAGTACTTC | CASRIMRASGYEQYF
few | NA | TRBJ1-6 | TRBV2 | TGTGCCAGCGGACAGCTATATAATTCACCCCTCCACTTT | CASGQLYNSPLHF
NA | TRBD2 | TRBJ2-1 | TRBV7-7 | TGTGCCAGCAGCTTGCGGGGGGGCTCCTACAATGAGCAGTTCTTC | CASSLRGGSYNEQFF
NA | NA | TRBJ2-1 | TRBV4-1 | TGCGCCAGCAGCCAAGATCCAGTGGGGGCCCTCGGCAATGAGCAGTTCTTC | CASSQDPVGALGNEQFF
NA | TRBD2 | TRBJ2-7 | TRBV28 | TGTGCCAGCAGCCCTGGGCGGGAGGTCGAGCAGTACTTC | CASSPGREVEQYF
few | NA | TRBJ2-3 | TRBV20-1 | TGCAGTGCTAGAGTAGCACAGGGCACAGATACGCAGTATTTT | CSARVAQGTDTQYF
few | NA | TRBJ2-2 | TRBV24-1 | TGTGCCACCAGTGATCATAGGCTTCGGACCGGGGAGCTGTTTTTT | CATSDHRLRTGELFF
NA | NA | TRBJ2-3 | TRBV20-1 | TGCAGTGCTAGAAAAGATGATACGCAGTATTTT | CSARKDDTQYF
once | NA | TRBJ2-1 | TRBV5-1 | TGCGCCAGCAGCTTGGAGCGCCGTAACAATGAGCAGTTCTTC | CASSLERRNNEQFF
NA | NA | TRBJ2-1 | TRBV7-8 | TGTGCCAGCAGTTTGCCAAATGGCAATGAGCAGTTCTTC | CASSLPNGNEQFF
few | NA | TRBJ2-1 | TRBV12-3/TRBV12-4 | TGTGCCAGCAGAGTTAGGGCAGGGGTCTACAATGAGCAGTTCTTC | CASRVRAGVYNEQFF
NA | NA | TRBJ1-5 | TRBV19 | TGTGCCAGTACCGCTTTGGGGCAGATTAATCAGCCCCAGCATTTT | CASTALGQINQPQHF
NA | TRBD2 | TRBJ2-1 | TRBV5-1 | TGCGCCAGCAGCGACACTAGCGGGACCGTATACAATGAGCAGTTCTTC | CASSDTSGTVYNEQFF
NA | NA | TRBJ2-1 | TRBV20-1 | TGCAGTGCAATCAAAAACAATGAGCAGTTCTTC | CSAIKNNEQFF